This is a list of T cell receptor beta chains from one sample in a study of cytomegalovirus exposure and HLA in healthy donors. Clones were sequenced by immunoSEQ multiplex PCR, and TCRdb holds only the in-frame ones, with some missing. The sample has under 200,000 clones, roughly 80% seen once. The sequencing input was PBMCs. These receptors all come from a woman under 30 in good health and CMV-seronegative. Both conserved end residues are part of each CDR3. A D gene is named only where the DNA matches it firmly. For some rows the clone size is stated as once, few or many, or as a class when expanded; others skip it.

V,D,J,size,DNA,CDR3
TRBV7-9,NA,TRBJ2-5,NA,TGTGCCAGCAGCCCCTCTTCCTTACAGGGGAGGGAGACCCAGTACTTC,CASSPSSLQGRETQYF
TRBV10-2,TRBD2,TRBJ2-3,NA,TGCGCCAGCAGGACTACGGGACTAGCGGGAGGGGGGGCAGATACGCAGTATTTT,CASRTTGLAGGGADTQYF
TRBV27,NA,TRBJ2-3,NA,TGTGCCAGCAGTTTATGGTTAAGGGGCGGACCTAACGATACGCAGTATTTT,CASSLWLRGGPNDTQYF
TRBV11-2,NA,TRBJ1-2,NA,TGTGCCAGCAGCTTATGGGAGTATGAGGGTAACTATGGCTACACCTTC,CASSLWEYEGNYGYTF
TRBV21-1,NA,TRBJ2-1,NA,TGTGCCAGCAGCAAAACCGGGACTAGCGTTGGGCAGTTCTTC,CASSKTGTSVGQFF
TRBV5-6,NA,TRBJ2-1,few,TGTGCCAGCAGCCCCACAGGAGAACATCCCAATGAGCAGTTCTTC,CASSPTGEHPNEQFF
TRBV6-5,TRBD2,TRBJ2-1,NA,TGTGCCAGCAGTTACTACGGGACTAGCGGGAGTGAGCAGTTCTTC,CASSYYGTSGSEQFF
TRBV19,TRBD1,TRBJ1-5,NA,TGTGCCAGTAGTATCAGGGACAGCTATCAGCCCCAGCATTTT,CASSIRDSYQPQHF
TRBV19,NA,TRBJ1-1,NA,TGTGCCAGTAGTCCGATTTCAGGGCTGCCTTTCTTT,CASSPISGLPFF
TRBV28,TRBD2,TRBJ2-7,NA,TGTGCCAGCAGTTTTGAACTAGCGGGGGCTGGAAGGTGGGAGCAGTACTTC,CASSFELAGAGRWEQYF
TRBV7-9,NA,TRBJ1-6,NA,TGTGCCAGCAGCTTTGAGGGCCCCGACCCCCTCCACTTT,CASSFEGPDPLHF
TRBV7-9,TRBD1,TRBJ1-1,NA,TGTGCCAGCAGCGGTACAGGGGGGTACACTGAAGCTTTCTTT,CASSGTGGYTEAFF
TRBV4-3,TRBD2,TRBJ2-4,NA,TGCGCCAGCAGCCAAGCCGGGACTAGCGGAAAAAACATTCAGTACTTC,CASSQAGTSGKNIQYF
TRBV7-9,TRBD2,TRBJ2-2,NA,TGTGCCAGCAGCCGACTAGCGGGAGGGCCGGGACCCGGGGAGCTGTTTTTT,CASSRLAGGPGPGELFF
TRBV25-1,NA,TRBJ2-2,NA,TGTGCGTACATCGGAGGGGTTAACACCGGGGAGCTGTTTTTT,CAYIGGVNTGELFF
TRBV5-1,TRBD1,TRBJ2-3,NA,TGCGCCAGCAGCCCCACAGGGGGATTTCCTGTAGATACGCAGTATTTT,CASSPTGGFPVDTQYF